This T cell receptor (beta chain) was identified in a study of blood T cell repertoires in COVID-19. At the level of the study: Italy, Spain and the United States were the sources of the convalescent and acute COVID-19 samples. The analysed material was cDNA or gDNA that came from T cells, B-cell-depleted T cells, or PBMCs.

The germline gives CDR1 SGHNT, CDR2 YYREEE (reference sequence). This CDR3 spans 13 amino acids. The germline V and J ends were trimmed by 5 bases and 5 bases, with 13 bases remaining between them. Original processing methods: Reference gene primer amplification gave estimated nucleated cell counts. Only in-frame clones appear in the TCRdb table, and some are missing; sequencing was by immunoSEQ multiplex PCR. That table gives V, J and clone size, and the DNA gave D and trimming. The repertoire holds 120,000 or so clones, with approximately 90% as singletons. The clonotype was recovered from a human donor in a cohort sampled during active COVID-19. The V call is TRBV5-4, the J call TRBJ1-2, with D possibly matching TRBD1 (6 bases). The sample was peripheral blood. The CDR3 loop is CASRAGHSYGYTF. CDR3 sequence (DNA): TGTGCCAGCAGAGCGGGACACTCATATGGCTACACCTTC.